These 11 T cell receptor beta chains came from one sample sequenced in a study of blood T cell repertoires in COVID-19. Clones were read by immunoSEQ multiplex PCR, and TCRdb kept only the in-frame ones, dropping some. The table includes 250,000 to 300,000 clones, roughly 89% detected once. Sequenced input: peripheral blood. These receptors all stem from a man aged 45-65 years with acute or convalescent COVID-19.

CDR3 DNA: TGTGCCAGCAGCGTTGACTCCAGGGGGAAGCTGGGCGAGCAGTACTTC. As protein: CASSVDSRGKLGEQYF. This chain uses TRBV9 with TRBJ2-7; 7 positions agree with TRBD1. Germline V gives CDR1 SGDLS, CDR2 YYNGEE. The CDR3 loop spans 16 amino acids. V trimming: 2 bases; J trimming: 6 bases; junction bases outside the gene matches: 14.

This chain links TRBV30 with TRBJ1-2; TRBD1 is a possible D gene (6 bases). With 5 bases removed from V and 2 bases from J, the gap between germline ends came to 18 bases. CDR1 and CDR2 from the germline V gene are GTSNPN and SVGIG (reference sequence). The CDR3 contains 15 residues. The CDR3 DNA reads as TGTGCCTGGCTCCGTCCCGGGACAATCAACTATGGCTACACCTTC. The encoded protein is CAWLRPGTINYGYTF. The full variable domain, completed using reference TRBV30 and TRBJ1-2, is SQTIHQWPATLVQPVGSPLSLECTVEGTSNPNLYWYRQAAGRGLQLLFYSVGIGQISSEVPQNLSASRPQDRQFILSSKKLLLSDSGFYLCAWLRPGTINYGYTFGSGTRLTVV.

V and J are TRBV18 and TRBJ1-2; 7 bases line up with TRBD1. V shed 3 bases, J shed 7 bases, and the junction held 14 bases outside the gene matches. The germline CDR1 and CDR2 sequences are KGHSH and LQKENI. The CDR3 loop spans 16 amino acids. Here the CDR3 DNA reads TGTGCCAGCTCACCCGGTTGGGGTGAGGGGGCGAGTGGCTACACCTTC. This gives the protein CASSPGWGEGASGYTF.

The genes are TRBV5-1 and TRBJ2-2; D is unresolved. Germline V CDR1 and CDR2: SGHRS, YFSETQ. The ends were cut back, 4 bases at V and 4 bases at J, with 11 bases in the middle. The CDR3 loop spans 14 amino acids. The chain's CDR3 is CASSPTRGTGELFF. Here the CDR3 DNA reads TGCGCCAGCAGCCCCACGCGAGGCACCGGGGAGCTGTTTTTT. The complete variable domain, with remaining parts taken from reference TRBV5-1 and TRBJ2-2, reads KAGVTQTPRYLIKTRGQQVTLSCSPISGHRSVSWYQQTPGQGLQFLFEYFSETQRNKGNFPGRFSGRQFSNSRSEMNVSTLELGDSALYLCASSPTRGTGELFFGEGSRLTVL.

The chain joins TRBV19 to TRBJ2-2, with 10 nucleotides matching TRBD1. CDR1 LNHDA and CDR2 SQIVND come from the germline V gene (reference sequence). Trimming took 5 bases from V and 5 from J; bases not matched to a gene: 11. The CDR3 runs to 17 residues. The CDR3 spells CASSASGQGGRTGELFF. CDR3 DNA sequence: TGTGCCAGTAGTGCCTCCGGACAGGGGGGGAGGACCGGGGAGCTGTTTTTT.

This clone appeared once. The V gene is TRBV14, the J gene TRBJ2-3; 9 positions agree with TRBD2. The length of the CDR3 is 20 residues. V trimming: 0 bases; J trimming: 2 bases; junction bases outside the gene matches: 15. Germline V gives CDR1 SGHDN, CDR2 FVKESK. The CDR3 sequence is CASSQDRSGGSDGDTDTQYF. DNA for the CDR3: TGTGCCAGCAGCCAAGATCGGAGCGGGGGGTCGGATGGGGACACAGATACGCAGTATTTT.

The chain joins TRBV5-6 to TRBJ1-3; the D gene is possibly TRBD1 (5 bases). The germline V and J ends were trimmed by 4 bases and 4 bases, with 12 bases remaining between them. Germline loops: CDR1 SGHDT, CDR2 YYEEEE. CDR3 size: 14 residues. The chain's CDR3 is CASSLDSWGNTIYF. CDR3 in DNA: TGTGCCAGCAGCCTTGACAGTTGGGGAAACACCATATATTTT.

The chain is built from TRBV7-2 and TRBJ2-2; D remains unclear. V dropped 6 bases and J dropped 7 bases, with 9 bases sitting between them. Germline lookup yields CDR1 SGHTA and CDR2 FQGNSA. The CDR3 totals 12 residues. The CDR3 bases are TGTGCCAGCAGTAGACTCGGCGGGGAGCTGTTTTTT. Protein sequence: CASSRLGGELFF.

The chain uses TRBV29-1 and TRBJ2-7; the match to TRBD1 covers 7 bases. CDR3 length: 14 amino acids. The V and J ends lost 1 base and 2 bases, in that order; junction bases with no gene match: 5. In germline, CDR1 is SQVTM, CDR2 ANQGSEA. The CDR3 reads CSVEVGDSAYEQYF. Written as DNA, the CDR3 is TGCAGCGTTGAAGTTGGGGACAGTGCCTACGAGCAGTACTTC.

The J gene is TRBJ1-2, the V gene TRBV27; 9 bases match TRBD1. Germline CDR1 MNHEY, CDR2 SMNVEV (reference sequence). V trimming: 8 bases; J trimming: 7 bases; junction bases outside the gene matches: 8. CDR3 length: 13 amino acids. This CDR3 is CASGGQGLGGYTF. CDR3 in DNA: TGTGCCAGCGGGGGACAGGGTTTGGGTGGCTACACCTTC.

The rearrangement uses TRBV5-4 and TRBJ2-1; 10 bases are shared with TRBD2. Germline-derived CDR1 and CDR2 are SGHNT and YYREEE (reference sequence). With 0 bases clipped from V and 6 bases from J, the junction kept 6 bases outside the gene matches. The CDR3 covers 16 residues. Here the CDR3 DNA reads TGTGCCAGCAGCTTGGGGCAGCGGGGGGGCGGCAATGAGCAGTTCTTC. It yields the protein CASSLGQRGGGNEQFF.